The clone carrying this T cell receptor (beta chain) was seen only a few times. These data belong to a study of blood T cell repertoires in COVID-19. Measured with immunoSEQ multiplex PCR; TCRdb has only the in-frame clones, and not every one. The sample contains 140,000 or so clones, roughly 80% of which appear only once. The germline CDR1 and CDR2 sequences are SGDLS and YYNGEE. This CDR3 contains 15 residues. Trimming took 3 bases from V and 7 from J; bases not matched to a gene: 6. This sequence joins TRBV9 and TRBJ2-1, with 11 nucleotides matching TRBD2. This TCR derives from a man aged 50 to 60 with acute or convalescent COVID-19. Sequencing was performed on peripheral blood. CDR3 nucleotide sequence: TGTGCCAGCAGCGGTAGCGGGGGGGCCAGAAATGAGCAGTTCTTC. Protein product: CASSGSGGARNEQFF.